The source of this T cell receptor beta chain is a study of T cell responses to AZD1222 COVID-19 vaccine. Pooled samples include second doses given at about 4 or 12 weeks. Some clones are missing from TCRdb's copy, which holds only in-frame ones; the method was immunoSEQ multiplex PCR. Of approximately 200,000 clones listed, roughly 92% are singletons. J lost 4 bases, V lost 0 bases, and 5 bases had no gene match. The germline gives CDR1 SGHTA, CDR2 FQGNSA. The CDR3 is made up of 15 amino acids. This sequence originates from an adult who received the AZD1222 COVID-19 vaccine. V gene TRBV7-2 combines with J gene TRBJ1-1; TRBD1 matches at 7 bases. This specimen consisted of peripheral blood, obtained 28 days after the second AZD1222 dose. CDR3 in amino acids: CASSLASWTGTEAFF. In nucleotides, the CDR3 is TGTGCCAGCAGCTTAGCGAGTTGGACAGGCACTGAAGCTTTCTTT.